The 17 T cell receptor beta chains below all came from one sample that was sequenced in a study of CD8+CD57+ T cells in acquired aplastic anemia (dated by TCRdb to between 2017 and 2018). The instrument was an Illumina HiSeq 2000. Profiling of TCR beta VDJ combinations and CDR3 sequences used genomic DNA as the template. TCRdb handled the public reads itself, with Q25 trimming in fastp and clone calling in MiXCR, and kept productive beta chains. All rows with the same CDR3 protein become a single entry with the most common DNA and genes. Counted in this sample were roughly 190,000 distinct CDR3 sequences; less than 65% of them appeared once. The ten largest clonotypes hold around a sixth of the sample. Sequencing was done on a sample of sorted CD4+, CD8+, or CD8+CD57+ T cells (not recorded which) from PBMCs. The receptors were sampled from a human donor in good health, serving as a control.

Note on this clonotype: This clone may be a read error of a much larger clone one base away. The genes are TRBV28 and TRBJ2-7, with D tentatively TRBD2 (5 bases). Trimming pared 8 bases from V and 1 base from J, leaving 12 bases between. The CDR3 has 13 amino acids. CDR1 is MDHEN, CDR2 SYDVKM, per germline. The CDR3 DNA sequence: TGTGCCAGCGGCCCCGGGGAGTCCTACGAGCAGTACTTC. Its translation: CASGPGESYEQYF.

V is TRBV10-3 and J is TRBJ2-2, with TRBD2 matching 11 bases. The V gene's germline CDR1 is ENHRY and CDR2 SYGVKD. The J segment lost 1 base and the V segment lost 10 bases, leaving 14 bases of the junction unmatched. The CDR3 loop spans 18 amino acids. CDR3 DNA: TGTGCCACCCGACGCGGGACTAGCGGTACCAAGAACACCGGGGAGCTGTTTTTT. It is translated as CATRRGTSGTKNTGELFF.

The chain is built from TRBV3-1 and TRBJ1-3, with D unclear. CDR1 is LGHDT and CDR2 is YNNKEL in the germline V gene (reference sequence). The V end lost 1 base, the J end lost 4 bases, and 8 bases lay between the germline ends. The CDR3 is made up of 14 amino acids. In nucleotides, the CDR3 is TGTGCCAGCAGCCAAGCATCGGTGGGAAACACCATATATTTT. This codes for CASSQASVGNTIYF.

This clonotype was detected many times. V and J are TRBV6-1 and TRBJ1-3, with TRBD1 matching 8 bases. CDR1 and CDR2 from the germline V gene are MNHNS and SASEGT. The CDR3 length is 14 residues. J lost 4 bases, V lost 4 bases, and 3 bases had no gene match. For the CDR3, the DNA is TGTGCCAGCAGTGGGACAGGGCGAGGAAACACCATATATTTT. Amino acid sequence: CASSGTGRGNTIYF.

The chain's CDR3 is CSARDRRESGETQYF. DNA for the CDR3: TGCAGTGCTAGAGATCGCCGGGAGTCGGGTGAGACCCAGTACTTC. The rearrangement joins TRBV20-1 to TRBJ2-5; the D gene is possibly TRBD2 (6 bases). The CDR3 covers 15 residues. Germline CDR1 and CDR2: DFQATT and SNEGSKA (reference sequence). Trimming shortened V by 0 bases and J by 5 bases, and 16 bases separated the two germline ends.

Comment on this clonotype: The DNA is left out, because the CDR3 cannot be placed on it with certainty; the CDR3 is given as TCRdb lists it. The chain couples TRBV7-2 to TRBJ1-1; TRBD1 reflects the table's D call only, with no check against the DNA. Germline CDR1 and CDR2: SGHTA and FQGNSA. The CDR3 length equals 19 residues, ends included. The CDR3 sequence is CASIYLCSVAGQANTEAFF.

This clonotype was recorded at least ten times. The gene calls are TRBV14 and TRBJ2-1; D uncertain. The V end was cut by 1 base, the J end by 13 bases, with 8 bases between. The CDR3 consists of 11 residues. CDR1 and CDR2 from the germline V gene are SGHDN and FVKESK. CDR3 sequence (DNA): TGTGCCAGCAGCCAAGCCACCCGACAGTTCTTC. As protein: CASSQATRQFF.

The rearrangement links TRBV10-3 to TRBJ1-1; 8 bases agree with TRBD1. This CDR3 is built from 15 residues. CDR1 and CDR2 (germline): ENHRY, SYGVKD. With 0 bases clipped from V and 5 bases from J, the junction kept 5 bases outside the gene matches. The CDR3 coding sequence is TGTGCCATCAGTGAGTCGGGGACAGGAGGGACTGAAGCTTTCTTT. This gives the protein CAISESGTGGTEAFF.

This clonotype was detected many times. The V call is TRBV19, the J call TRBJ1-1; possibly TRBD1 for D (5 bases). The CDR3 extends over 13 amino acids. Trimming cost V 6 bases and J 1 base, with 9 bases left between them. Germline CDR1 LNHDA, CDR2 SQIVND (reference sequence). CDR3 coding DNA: TGTGCCAGTAGGGGACGGCCGAACACTGAAGCTTTCTTT. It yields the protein CASRGRPNTEAFF.

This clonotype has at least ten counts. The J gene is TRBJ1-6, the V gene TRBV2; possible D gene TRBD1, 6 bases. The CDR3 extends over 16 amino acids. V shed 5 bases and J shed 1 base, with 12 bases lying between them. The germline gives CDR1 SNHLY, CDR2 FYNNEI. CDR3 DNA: TGTGCCAGCAGTCTACAGGGTAGATCCTATAATTCACCCCTCCACTTT. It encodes CASSLQGRSYNSPLHF.

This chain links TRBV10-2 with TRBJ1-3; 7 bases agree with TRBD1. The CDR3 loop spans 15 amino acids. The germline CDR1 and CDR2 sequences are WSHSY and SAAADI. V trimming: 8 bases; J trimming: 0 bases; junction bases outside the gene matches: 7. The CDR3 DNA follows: TGCGCCAGCCACCGTGGACAGGTCTCTGGAAACACCATATATTTT. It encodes CASHRGQVSGNTIYF.

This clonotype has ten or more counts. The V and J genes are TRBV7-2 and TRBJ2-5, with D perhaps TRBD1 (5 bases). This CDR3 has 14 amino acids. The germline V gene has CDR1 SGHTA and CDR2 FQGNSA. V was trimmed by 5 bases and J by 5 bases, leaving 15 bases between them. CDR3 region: CASSLNQGKETQYF. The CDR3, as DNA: TGTGCCAGCAGCCTCAATCAGGGAAAGGAGACCCAGTACTTC.

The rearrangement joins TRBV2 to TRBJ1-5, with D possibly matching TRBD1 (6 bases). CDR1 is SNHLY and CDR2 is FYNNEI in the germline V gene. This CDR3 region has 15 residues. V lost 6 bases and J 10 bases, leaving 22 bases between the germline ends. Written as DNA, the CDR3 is TGTGCCAGCAGGGGAACAGGGACTGGAAATTCACCCCAGCATTTT. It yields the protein CASRGTGTGNSPQHF.

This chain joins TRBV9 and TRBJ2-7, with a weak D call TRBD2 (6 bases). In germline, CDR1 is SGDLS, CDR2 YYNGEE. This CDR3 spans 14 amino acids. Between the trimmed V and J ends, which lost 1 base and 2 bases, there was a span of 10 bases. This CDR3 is CASSVMGEAYEQYF. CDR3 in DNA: TGTGCCAGCAGCGTAATGGGGGAGGCCTACGAGCAGTACTTC.

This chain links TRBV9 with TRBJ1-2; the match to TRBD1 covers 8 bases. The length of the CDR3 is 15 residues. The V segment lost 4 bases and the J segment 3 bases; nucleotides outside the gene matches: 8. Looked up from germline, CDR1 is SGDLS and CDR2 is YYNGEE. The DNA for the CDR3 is TGTGCCAGCAGCCCTCGACAGGGGATCTACTATGGCTACACCTTC. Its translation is CASSPRQGIYYGYTF.

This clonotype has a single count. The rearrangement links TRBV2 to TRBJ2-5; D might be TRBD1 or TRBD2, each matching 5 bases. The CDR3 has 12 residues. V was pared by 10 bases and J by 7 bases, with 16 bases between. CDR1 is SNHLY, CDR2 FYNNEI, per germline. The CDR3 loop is CATPGPHSTQYF. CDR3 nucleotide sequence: TGTGCCACCCCGGGACCTCACTCGACCCAGTACTTC. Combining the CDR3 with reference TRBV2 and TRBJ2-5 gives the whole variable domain EPEVTQTPSHQVTQMGQEVILRCVPISNHLYFYWYRQILGQKVEFLVSFYNNEISEKSEIFDDQFSVERPDGSNFTLKIRSTKLEDSAMYFCATPGPHSTQYFGPGTRLLVL.

CDR3 region: CSASKTGNNSPLHF. DNA of the CDR3: TGCAGTGCGAGTAAGACAGGCAATAATTCACCCCTCCACTTT. V is TRBV20-1 and J is TRBJ1-6; D possibly corresponds to TRBD1 (6 bases). Germline CDR1 and CDR2: DFQATT and SNEGSKA (reference sequence). The CDR3 is made up of 14 amino acids. V lost 6 bases and J lost 5, with 14 bases in between.